This T cell receptor beta chain originates from a study of blood T cells in healthy people across ages. In this sample, this clonotype turned up many times. CDR1 and CDR2 (germline): MDHEN, SYDVKM. V shed 2 bases and J shed 5 bases, with 13 bases lying between them. The CDR3 is made up of 14 amino acids. Sample-barcoded 5' priming and a J-beta primer mix drove a second PCR of about 6 to 11 cycles. At least 2.5 million CDR3-containing paired-end reads were obtained per sample. MiXCR, applied by TCRdb to the 5' RACE reads, yields one record per CDR3 protein. The sample lists about 700,000 distinct CDR3 sequences, about 30% occurring once.

The chain recombines TRBV28 with TRBJ2-7; D is perhaps TRBD1 (6 bases). The sequence derives from a woman aged 80 or over in good health. The sample consisted of blood. Here the CDR3 reads CASSLAGEVHEQYF. The CDR3 coding sequence is TGTGCCAGCAGTTTAGCAGGGGAAGTCCACGAGCAGTACTTC. The whole variable domain, remainder taken from reference TRBV28 and TRBJ2-7, is DVKVTQSSRYLVKRTGEKVFLECVQDMDHENMFWYRQDPGLGLRLIYFSYDVKMKEKGDIPEGYSVSREKKERFSLILESASTNQTSMYLCASSLAGEVHEQYFGPGTRLTVT.